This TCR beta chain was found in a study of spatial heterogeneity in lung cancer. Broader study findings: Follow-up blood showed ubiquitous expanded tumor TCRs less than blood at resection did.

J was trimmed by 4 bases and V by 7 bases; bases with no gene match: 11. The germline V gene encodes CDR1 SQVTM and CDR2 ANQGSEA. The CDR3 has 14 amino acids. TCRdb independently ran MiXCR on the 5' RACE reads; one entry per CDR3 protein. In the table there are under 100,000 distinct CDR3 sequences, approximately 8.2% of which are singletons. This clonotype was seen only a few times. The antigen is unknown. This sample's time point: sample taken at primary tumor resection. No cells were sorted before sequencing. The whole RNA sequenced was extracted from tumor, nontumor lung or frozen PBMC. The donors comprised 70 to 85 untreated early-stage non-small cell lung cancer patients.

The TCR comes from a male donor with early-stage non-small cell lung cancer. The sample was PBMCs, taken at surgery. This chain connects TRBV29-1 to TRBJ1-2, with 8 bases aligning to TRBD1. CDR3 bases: TGCAGCGCTGGAGACAGGGGCATGGGCTATGGCTACACCTTC. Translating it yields CSAGDRGMGYGYTF.